One T cell receptor (beta chain) is described in this entry. Its antigen is currently unknown. The junction shows a germline mismatch at one end, possibly a read error. The data were taken from a study of cytomegalovirus exposure and HLA in healthy donors. Study information: The 120 validation repertoires matched the 500 to 750 first-cohort repertoires in platform, a later analysis reported.

The germline V gene encodes CDR1 SSHAT and CDR2 FNYEAQ (reference sequence). This CDR3 region has 15 residues. Study findings and constraints: The majority of TCR sequences were rare, yet some public TCRs appeared in many donors. Cytomegalovirus-associated status was assigned to 150 or so TCR beta chains.

The protocol was immunoSEQ multiplex PCR, while the TCRdb copy is restricted to in-frame clones and leaves out a portion. Of around 300,000 clones listed, approximately 87% are singletons. Separate from the roughly 700-subject first cohort was the approximately 120-subject validation cohort, to which the donors belonged. This sequence was found in a young woman in good health and CMV-seronegative. Source material: PBMCs. The chain carries TRBV7-7 and TRBJ1-1, with 8 positions matching TRBD1. The CDR3: CASSSEPGQATEAFF. The CDR3 DNA reads TGTGCTAGCAGCTCAGAGCCGGGACAGGCCACTGAAGCTTTCTTT.